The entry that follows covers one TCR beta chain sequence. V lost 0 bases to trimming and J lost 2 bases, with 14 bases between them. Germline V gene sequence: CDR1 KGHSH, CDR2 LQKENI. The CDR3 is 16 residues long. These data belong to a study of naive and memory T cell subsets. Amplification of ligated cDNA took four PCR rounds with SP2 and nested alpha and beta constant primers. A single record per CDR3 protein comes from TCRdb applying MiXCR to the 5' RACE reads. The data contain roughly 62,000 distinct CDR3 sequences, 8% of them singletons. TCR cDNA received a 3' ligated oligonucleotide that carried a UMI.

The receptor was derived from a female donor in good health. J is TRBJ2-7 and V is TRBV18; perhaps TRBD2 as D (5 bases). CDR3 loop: CASSPPGIGETYEQYF. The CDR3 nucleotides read TGTGCCAGCTCACCACCGGGGATCGGGGAGACCTACGAGCAGTACTTC.